This section outlines one T cell receptor beta chain sequence together with its context. Its antigen is still unknown. The germline V gene encodes CDR1 SGHTA and CDR2 FQGTGA. With 7 bases clipped from V and 1 base from J, the junction kept 3 bases outside the gene matches. This CDR3 region has 13 residues. The whole isolated RNA underwent reverse transcription, so sequencing captured expressed TCRB transcripts. Produced via immunoSEQ multiplex PCR; TCRdb's table is partial and in-frame only. The repertoire holds about 270,000 clones, roughly an eighth seen once, with 0.015% to 0.02% in the top ten. The sample is drawn from a study of beta chain features in type 1 diabetes. Study-level background: Cell yields, age and gender were similar between patients and healthy donors.

Study observations and caveats: Moderate but significant shortening of TCRB CDR3s was recorded in all four CD4+ subsets from Type 1 diabetes patients. Naive, central memory and regulatory TCRB repertoires appeared more similar among patients than healthy donors.

The chain has TRBV7-3 and TRBJ1-1; 7 bases line up with TRBD1. This TCR was sampled from a man aged 25 to 40 with type 1 diabetes. The sequenced sample was naive CD4+ T cells from blood. The CDR3 loop reads CASTRDRNTEAFF. The CDR3 bases are TGTGCCAGCACACGGGACAGGAACACTGAAGCTTTCTTT.